The entry that follows covers one T cell receptor (beta chain) sequence. Its matching antigen is unknown. The CDR3 sequence is 14 residues long. Germline CDR1 is SGHTA and CDR2 is FQGNSA. Trimming removed 8 bases from V and 1 base from J, with 14 bases in between. This sample was taken from a study of siplizumab effects on memory and regulatory T cells. Overall study findings and caveats: With siplizumab, Treg-derived clones averaged about 71% of mappable alloreactive CD4+ clones, versus roughly 27% in controls.

Clones were sequenced by immunoSEQ multiplex PCR, and TCRdb holds only the in-frame ones, with some missing. The sample yields around 110,000 clones, approximately 94% seen once. V and J are TRBV7-2 and TRBJ1-1, with D perhaps matching TRBD1 (6 bases). Sequenced: non-Treg CD4+ T cells sorted from blood. This TCR was sampled from a human donor in good health. The CDR3 DNA reads as TGTGCCAGCGCTAGGGGGGGGCAGAACACTGAAGCTTTCTTT. It specifies CASARGGQNTEAFF.